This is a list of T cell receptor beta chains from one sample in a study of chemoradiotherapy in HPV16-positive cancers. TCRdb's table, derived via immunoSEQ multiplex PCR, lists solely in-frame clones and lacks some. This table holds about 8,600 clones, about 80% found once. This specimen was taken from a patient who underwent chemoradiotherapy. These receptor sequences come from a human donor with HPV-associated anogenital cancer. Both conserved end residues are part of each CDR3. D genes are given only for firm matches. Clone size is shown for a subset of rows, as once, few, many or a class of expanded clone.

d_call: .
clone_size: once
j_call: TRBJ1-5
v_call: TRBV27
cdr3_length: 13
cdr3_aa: CASSLTVIEPQHF
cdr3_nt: TGTGCCAGCAGTTTAACAGTGATTGAGCCCCAGCATTTT

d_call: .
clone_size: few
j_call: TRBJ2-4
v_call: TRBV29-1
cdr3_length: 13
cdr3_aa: CSVGREAGNIQYF
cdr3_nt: TGCAGCGTTGGTAGGGAAGCGGGAAACATTCAGTACTTC

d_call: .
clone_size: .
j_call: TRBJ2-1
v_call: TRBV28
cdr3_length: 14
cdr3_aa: CASSFLLAGSGRFF
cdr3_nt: TGTGCCAGCAGTTTCCTACTCGCCGGGAGCGGGCGGTTCTTC

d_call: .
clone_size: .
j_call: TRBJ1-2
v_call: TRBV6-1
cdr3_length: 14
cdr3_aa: CASSASPPNYGYTF
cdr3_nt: TGTGCCAGCAGTGCGAGTCCTCCAAACTATGGCTACACCTTC

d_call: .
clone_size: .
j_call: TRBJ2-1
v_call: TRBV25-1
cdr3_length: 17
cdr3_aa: CASSDLGRGSSYNEQFF
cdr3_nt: TGTGCCAGCAGTGATCTTGGCAGGGGAAGCTCCTACAATGAGCAGTTCTTC

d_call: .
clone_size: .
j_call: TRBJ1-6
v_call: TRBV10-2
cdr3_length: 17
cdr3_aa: CASSESAGGTYNSPLHF
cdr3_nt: TGCGCCAGCAGTGAGTCTGCGGGGGGGACCTATAATTCACCCCTCCACTTT

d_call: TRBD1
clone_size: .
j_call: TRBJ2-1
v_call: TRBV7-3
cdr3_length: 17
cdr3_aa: CASSSTGGAGSYNEQFF
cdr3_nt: TGTGCCAGCAGCTCTACAGGGGGCGCGGGCTCCTACAATGAGCAGTTCTTC

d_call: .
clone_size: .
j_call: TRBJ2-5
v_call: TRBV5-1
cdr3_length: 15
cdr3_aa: CASRQLPGPGETQYF
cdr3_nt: TGCGCCAGCAGACAGTTACCGGGACCTGGGGAGACCCAGTACTTC

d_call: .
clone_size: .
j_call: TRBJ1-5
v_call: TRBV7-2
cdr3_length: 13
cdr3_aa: CASSYQGNQPQHF
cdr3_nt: TGTGCCAGCAGTTACCAGGGGAATCAGCCCCAGCATTTT

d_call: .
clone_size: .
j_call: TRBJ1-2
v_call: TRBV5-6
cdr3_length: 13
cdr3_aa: CASSQGRGYGYTF
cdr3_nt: TGTGCCAGCAGCCAGGGGCGGGGATATGGCTACACCTTC

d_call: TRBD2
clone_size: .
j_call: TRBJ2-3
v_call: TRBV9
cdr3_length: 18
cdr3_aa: CASSVDPAGVPGTDTQYF
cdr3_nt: TGTGCCAGCAGCGTAGATCCAGCGGGGGTCCCTGGCACAGATACGCAGTATTTT

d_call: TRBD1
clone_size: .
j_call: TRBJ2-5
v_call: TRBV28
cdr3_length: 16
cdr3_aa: CASSPLGQGLQETQYF
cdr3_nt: TGTGCCAGCAGTCCCCTAGGACAGGGCCTCCAAGAGACCCAGTACTTC

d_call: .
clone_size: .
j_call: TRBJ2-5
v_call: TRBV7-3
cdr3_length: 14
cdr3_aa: CASSPRARGETQYF
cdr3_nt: TGTGCCAGCAGCCCACGGGCCCGGGGAGAGACCCAGTACTTC

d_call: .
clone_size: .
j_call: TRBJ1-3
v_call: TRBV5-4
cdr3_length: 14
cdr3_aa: CASSPPGMPNTIYF
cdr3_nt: TGTGCCAGCAGTCCCCCAGGCATGCCAAACACCATATATTTT

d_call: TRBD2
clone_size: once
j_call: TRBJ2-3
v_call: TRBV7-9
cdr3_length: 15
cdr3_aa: CASRLGLAGPDTQYF
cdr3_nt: TGTGCCAGCAGACTCGGACTAGCGGGTCCAGATACGCAGTATTTT

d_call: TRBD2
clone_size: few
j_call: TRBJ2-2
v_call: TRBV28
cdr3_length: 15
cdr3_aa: CASSPPSGATGELFF
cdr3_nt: TGTGCCAGCAGCCCCCCTAGCGGGGCCACCGGGGAGCTGTTTTTT

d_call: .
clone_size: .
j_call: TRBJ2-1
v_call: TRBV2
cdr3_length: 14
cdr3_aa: CASSEIGALNEQFF
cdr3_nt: TGTGCCAGCAGTGAAATCGGGGCTTTAAATGAGCAGTTCTTC

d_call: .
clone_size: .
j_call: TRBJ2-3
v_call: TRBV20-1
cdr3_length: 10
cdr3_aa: CSSRGDTQYF
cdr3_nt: TGCAGTTCTCGGGGAGATACGCAGTATTTT

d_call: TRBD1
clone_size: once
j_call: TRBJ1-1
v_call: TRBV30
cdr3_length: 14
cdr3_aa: CAWVRDRVNTEAFF
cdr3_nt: TGTGCCTGGGTCCGGGACAGGGTGAACACTGAAGCTTTCTTT

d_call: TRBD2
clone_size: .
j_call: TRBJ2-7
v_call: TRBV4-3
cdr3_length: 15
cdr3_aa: CASSDGTSGSHEQYF
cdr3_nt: TGCGCCAGCAGCGACGGGACTAGCGGGAGTCACGAGCAGTACTTC

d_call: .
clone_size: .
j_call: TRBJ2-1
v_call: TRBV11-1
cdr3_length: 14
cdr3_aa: CASSLVGLRNEQFF
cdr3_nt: TGTGCCAGCAGCTTAGTAGGACTAAGGAATGAGCAGTTCTTC

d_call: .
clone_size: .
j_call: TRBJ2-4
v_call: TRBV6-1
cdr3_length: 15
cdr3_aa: CASSSQQGAKNIQYF
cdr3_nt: TGTGCCAGCAGTAGCCAGCAGGGGGCCAAAAACATTCAGTACTTC

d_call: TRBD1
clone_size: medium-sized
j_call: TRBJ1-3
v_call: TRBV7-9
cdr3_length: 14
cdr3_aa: CASRTGSTGNTIYF
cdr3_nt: TGTGCCAGCAGGACAGGGTCTACTGGAAACACCATATATTTT

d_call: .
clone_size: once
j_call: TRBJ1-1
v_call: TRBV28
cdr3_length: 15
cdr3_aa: CASSLSPDRFRKAFF
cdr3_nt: TGTGCCAGCAGTTTATCCCCTGACAGGTTTCGGAAAGCTTTCTTT

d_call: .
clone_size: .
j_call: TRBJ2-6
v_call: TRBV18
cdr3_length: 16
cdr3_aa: CASSRQSGSGANVLTF
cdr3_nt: TGTGCCAGCTCTCGCCAATCGGGGTCTGGGGCCAACGTCCTGACTTTC

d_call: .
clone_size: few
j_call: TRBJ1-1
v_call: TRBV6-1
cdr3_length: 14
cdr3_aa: CASSDGLVNTEAFF
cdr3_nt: TGTGCCAGCAGTGACGGGCTAGTGAACACTGAAGCTTTCTTT

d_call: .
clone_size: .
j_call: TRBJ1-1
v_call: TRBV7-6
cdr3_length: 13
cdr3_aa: CASSAMGNTEAFF
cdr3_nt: TGTGCCAGCAGTGCGATGGGGAACACTGAAGCTTTCTTT

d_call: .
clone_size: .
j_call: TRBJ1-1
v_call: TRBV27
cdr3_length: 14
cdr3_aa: CASSLKGRVTEAFF
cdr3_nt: TGTGCCAGCAGTTTAAAGGGACGGGTAACTGAAGCTTTCTTT

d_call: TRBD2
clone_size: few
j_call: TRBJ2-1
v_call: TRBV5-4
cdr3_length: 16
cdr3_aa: CASSTGLAGGRNEQFF
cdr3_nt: TGTGCCAGCAGCACGGGACTAGCGGGGGGGCGGAATGAGCAGTTCTTC

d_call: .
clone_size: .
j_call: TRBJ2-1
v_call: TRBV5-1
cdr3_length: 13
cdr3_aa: CASGELGLNEQFF
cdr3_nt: TGCGCCAGCGGGGAACTAGGACTTAATGAGCAGTTCTTC

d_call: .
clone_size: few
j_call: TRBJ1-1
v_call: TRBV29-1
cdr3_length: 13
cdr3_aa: CSVEKSENTEAFF
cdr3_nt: TGCAGCGTTGAAAAGTCGGAGAACACTGAAGCTTTCTTT

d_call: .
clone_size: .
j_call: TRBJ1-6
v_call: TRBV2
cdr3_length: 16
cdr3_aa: CASMGRASSYNSPLHF
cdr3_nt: TGTGCCAGCATGGGCAGAGCGAGCTCCTATAATTCACCCCTCCACTTT

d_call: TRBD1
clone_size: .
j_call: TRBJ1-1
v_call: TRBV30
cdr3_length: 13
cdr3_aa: CANSRTGRTEAFF
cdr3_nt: TGTGCCAATAGCCGGACAGGGAGGACTGAAGCTTTCTTT

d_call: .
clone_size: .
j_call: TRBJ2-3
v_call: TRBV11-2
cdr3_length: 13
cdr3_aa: CASSWASTDTQYF
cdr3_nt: TGTGCCAGCAGCTGGGCCAGCACAGATACGCAGTATTTT

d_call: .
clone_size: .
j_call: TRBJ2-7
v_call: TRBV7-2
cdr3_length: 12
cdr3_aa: CASSLTWYEQYF
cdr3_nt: TGTGCCAGCAGCTTGACCTGGTACGAGCAGTACTTC

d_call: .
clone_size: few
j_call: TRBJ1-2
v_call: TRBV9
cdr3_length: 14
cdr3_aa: CASSAANGGGGYTF
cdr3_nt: TGTGCCAGCAGCGCCGCTAACGGGGGTGGTGGCTACACCTTC

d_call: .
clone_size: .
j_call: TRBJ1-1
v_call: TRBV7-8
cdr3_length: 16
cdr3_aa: CASSLGTGRAGTEAFF
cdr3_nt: TGTGCCAGCAGCTTAGGGACGGGCAGGGCGGGCACTGAAGCTTTCTTT

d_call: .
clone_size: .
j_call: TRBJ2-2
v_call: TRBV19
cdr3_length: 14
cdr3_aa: CASKLGQGTGELFF
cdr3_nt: TGTGCCAGCAAATTGGGGCAGGGTACGGGGGAGCTGTTTTTT

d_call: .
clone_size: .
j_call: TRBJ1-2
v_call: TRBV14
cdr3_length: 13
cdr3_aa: CASSPNMGYGYTF
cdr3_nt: TGTGCCAGCAGCCCGAACATGGGCTATGGCTACACCTTC

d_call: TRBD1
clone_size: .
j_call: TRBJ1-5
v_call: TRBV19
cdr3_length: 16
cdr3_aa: CASSIVATGANQPQHF
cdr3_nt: TGTGCCAGTAGTATTGTAGCGACAGGGGCAAATCAGCCCCAGCATTTT

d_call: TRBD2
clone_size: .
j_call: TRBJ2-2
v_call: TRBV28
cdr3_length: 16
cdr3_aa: CASSFGTGGNTGELFF
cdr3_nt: TGTGCCAGCAGTTTCGGAACGGGAGGAAACACCGGGGAGCTGTTTTTT

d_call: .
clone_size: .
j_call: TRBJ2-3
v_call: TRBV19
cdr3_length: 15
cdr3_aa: CATSPEQEGTDTQYF
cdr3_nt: TGTGCCACCTCGCCAGAACAGGAGGGAACAGATACGCAGTATTTT

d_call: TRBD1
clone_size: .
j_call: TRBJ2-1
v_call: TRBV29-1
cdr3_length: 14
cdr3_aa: CSVEGGGAHNEQFF
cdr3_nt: TGCAGCGTTGAAGGAGGGGGCGCGCACAATGAGCAGTTCTTC

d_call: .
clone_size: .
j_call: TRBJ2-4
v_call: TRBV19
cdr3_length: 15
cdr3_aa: CASSMWEMGKNIQYF
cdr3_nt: TGTGCCAGTAGTATGTGGGAGATGGGCAAAAACATTCAGTACTTC

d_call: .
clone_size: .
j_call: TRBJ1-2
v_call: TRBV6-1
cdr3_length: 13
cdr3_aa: CASIPTGTYGYTF
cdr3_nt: TGTGCCAGCATTCCTACAGGGACCTATGGCTACACCTTC

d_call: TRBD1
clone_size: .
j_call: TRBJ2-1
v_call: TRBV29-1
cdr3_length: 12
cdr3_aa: CSVGPGGDEQFF
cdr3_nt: TGCAGCGTTGGGCCAGGGGGCGATGAGCAGTTCTTC

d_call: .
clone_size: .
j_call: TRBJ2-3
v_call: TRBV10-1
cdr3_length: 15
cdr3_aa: CASSDPGYRTDTQYF
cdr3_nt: TGCGCCAGCAGTGACCCAGGGTACAGGACAGATACGCAGTATTTT

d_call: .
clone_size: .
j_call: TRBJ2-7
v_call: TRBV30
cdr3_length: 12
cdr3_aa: CAWSTGSYEQYF
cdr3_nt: TGTGCCTGGTCGACAGGATCCTACGAGCAGTACTTC

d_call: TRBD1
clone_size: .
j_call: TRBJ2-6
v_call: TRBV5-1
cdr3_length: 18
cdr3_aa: CASSLDPGQPSGANVLTF
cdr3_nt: TGCGCCAGCAGCTTGGATCCGGGACAGCCCTCGGGGGCCAACGTCCTGACTTTC

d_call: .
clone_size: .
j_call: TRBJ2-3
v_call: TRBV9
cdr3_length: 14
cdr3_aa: CASSSRPRTDTQYF
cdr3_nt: TGTGCCAGCAGCTCGCGACCACGCACAGATACGCAGTATTTT

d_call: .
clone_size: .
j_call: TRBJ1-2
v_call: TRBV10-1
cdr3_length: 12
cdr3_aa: CASSEILGGYTF
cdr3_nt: TGCGCCAGCAGTGAGATCTTAGGCGGCTACACCTTC

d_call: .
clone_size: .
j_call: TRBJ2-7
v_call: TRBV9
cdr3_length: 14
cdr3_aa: CASSITDQPYEQYF
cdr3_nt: TGTGCCAGCAGCATAACGGACCAACCCTACGAGCAGTACTTC

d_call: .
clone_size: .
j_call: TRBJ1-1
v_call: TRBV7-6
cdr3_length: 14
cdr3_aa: CASSPEGGLTEAFF
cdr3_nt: TGTGCCAGCAGCCCCGAAGGGGGATTAACTGAAGCTTTCTTT

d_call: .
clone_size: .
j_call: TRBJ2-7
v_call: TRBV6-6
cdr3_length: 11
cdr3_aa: CASIDSYEQYF
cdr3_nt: TGTGCCAGCATCGACAGCTACGAGCAGTACTTC

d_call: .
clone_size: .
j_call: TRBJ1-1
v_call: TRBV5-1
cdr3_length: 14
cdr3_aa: CASSLVGRGTEAFF
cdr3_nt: TGCGCCAGCAGCTTAGTTGGTCGGGGCACTGAAGCTTTCTTT

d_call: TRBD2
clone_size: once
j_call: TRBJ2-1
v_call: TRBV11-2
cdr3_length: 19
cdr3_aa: CASTKPGLAAASSYNEQFF
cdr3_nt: TGTGCCAGCACCAAGCCGGGACTAGCGGCGGCTAGCTCCTACAATGAGCAGTTCTTC

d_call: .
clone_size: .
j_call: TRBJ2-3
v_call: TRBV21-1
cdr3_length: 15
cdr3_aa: CASSHSRAVTDTQYF
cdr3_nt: TGTGCCAGCAGCCATTCGAGGGCAGTCACAGATACGCAGTATTTT

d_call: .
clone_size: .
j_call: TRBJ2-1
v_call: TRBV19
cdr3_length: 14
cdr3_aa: CASTDPYRGGEQFF
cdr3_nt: TGTGCCAGTACCGATCCCTACAGGGGGGGAGAGCAGTTCTTC

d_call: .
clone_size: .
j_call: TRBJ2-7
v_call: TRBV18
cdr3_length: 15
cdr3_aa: CASSPPGARSYEQYF
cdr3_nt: TGTGCCAGCTCACCACCGGGAGCACGTTCCTACGAGCAGTACTTC